This TCR beta chain was sequenced in a study of T cells in Graves' hyperthyroidism and ophthalmopathy. This clonotype was observed at least ten times. With 2 bases removed from V and 5 bases from J, the gap between germline ends came to 10 bases. The CDR3 consists of 14 residues. Germline loops: CDR1 WSHSY, CDR2 SAAADI. It was RNA transcripts that yielded the amplified TCR beta CDR3 regions. TCR CDR3 regions were first amplified by RT-PCR with HTBI primers. Using its own MiXCR run on the multiplex PCR reads, TCRdb lists one record per CDR3 protein. Of over 500,000 distinct CDR3 sequences in the sample, over 45% were seen once.

The source is an adult woman with Graves' disease, either hyperthyroidism or ophthalmopathy (not recorded which). The sample taken for sequencing was peripheral blood or thyroid tissue (not recorded which). This sequence joins TRBV10-2 and TRBJ1-5, with D perhaps matching TRBD1 (5 bases). CDR3 in DNA: TGCGCCAGCAGTGAGCATCTGGGGGATCAGCCCCAGCATTTT. Translated: CASSEHLGDQPQHF.